This passage covers 2 T cell receptor beta chains from one sample sequenced in a study of CD8+ T cells in alopecia areata. TCR sequencing used cDNA made by reverse transcription of extracted RNA. Sequencing was performed with immunoSEQ multiplex PCR; in TCRdb, only in-frame clones are kept and a portion is missing. Of around 100,000 clones listed, approximately 42% are singletons. The sequenced material came from CD4+ T cells sorted from blood. All receptors derive from a human donor with alopecia areata.

This clone was detected only a few times. J is TRBJ2-5 and V is TRBV5-1; 9 bases agree with TRBD1. After removal of 3 bases from V and 0 bases from J, the junction contained 6 bases not matched to a gene. Per germline, CDR1 SGHRS and CDR2 YFSETQ. CDR3 length: 16 residues. The CDR3 region has the DNA TGCGCCAGCAGCTCCGGGACAGGGCTCGACCAAGAGACCCAGTACTTC. Protein: CASSSGTGLDQETQYF.

The CDR3 spells CASSSGQGSYNEQFF. In DNA, the CDR3 is TGTGCCAGCAGCTCAGGACAGGGCTCCTACAATGAGCAGTTCTTC. The genes are TRBV11-3 and TRBJ2-1; 8 positions match TRBD1. The CDR3 extends over 15 amino acids. Germline CDR1 reads SGHNT; CDR2 reads YENEEA. After removal of 4 bases from V and 0 bases from J, the junction contained 2 bases not matched to a gene. The full variable domain, in which reference TRBV11-3 and TRBJ2-1 provide the parts outside the CDR3, is EAGVVQSPRYKIIEKKQPVAFWCNPISGHNTLYWYLQNLGQGPELLIRYENEEAVDDSQLPKDRFSAERLKGVDSTLKIQPAELGDSAVYLCASSSGQGSYNEQFFGPGTRLTVL.